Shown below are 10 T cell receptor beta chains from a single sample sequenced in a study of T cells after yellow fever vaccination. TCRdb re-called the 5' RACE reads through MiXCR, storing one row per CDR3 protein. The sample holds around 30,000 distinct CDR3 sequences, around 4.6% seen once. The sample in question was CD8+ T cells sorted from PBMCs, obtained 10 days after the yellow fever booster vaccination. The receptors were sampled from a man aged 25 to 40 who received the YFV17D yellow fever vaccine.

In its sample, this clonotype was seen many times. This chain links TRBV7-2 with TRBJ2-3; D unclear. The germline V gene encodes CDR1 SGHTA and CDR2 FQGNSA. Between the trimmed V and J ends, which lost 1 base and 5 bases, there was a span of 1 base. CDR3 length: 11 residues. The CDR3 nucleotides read TGTGCCAGCAGCTTAGAAGATACGCAGTATTTT. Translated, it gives CASSLEDTQYF.

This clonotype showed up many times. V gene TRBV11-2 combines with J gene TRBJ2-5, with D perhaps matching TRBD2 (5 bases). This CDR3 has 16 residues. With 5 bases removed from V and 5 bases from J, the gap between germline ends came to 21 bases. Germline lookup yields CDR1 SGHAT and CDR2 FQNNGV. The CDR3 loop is CASSPLWERMGETQYF. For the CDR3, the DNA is TGTGCCAGCAGCCCTTTATGGGAGCGGATGGGGGAGACCCAGTACTTC.

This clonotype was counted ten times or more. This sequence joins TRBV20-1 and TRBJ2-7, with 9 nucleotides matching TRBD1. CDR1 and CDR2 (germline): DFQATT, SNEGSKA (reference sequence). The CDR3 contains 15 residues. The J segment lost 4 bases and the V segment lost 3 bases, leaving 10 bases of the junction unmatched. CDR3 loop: CSASNSGQGIYEQYF. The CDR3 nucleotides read TGCAGTGCTAGTAACTCGGGACAGGGCATATACGAGCAGTACTTC.

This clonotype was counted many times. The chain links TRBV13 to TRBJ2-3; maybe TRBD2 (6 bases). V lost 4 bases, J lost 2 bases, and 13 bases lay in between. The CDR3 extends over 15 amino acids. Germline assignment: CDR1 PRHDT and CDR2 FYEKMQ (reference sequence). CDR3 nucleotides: TGTGCCAGCAGCTCGGGACTCACAGTCACAGATACGCAGTATTTT. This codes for CASSSGLTVTDTQYF.

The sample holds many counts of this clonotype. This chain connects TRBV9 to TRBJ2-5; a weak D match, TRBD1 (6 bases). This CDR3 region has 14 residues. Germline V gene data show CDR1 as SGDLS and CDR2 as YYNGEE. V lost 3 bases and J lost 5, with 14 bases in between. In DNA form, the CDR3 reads TGTGCCAGCAGCGCCCCACAGGGCGGGGAGACCCAGTACTTC. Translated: CASSAPQGGETQYF. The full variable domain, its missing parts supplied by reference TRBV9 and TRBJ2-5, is DSGVTQTPKHLITATGQRVTLRCSPRSGDLSVYWYQQSLDQGLQFLIQYYNGEERAKGNILERFSAQQFPDLHSELNLSSLELGDSALYFCASSAPQGGETQYFGPGTRLLVL.

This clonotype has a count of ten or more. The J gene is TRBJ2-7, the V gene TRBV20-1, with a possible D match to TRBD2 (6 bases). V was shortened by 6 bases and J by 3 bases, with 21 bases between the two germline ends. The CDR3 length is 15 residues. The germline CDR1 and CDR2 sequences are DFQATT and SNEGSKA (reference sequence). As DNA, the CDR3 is TGCAGTGCCGCCGAGGGAGCGGGCGGCAACTACGAGCAGTACTTC. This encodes CSAAEGAGGNYEQYF.

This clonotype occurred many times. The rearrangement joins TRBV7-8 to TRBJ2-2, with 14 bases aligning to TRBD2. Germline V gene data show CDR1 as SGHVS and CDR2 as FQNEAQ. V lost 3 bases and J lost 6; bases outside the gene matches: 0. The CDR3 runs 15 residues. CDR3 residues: CASSLGLAGAGELFF. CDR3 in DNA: TGTGCCAGCAGCTTGGGACTAGCGGGGGCCGGGGAGCTGTTTTTT.

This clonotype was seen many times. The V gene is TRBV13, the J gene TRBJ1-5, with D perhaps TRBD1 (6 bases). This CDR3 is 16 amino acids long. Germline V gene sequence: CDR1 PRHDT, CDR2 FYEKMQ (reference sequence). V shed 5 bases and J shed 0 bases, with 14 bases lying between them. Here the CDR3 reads CASSQGGGDSNQPQHF. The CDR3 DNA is TGTGCCAGCAGCCAAGGGGGTGGAGATAGCAATCAGCCCCAGCATTTT.

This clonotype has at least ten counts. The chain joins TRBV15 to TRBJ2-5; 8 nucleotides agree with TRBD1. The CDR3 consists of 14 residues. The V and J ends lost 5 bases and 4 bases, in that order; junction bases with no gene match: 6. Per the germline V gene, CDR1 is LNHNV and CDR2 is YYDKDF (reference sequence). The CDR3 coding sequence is TGTGCCACCAGCCAGACAGGGGAGTCAGAGACCCAGTACTTC. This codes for CATSQTGESETQYF.

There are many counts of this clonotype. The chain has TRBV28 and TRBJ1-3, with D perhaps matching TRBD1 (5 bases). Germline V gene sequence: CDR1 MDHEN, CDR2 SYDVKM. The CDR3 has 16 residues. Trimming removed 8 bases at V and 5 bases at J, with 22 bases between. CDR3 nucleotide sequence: TGTGCCAGCGGAGGACTCGGGGCCAAGTATAGAAACACCATATATTTT. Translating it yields CASGGLGAKYRNTIYF.